The 8 T cell receptor beta chains below come from one sample, sequenced in a study of cytomegalovirus exposure and HLA in healthy donors. Sequencing used immunoSEQ multiplex PCR; TCRdb keeps in-frame clones, though not all of them. The repertoire holds hundreds of thousands of clones, with roughly 84% as singletons. Sequencing was carried out using PBMCs. These TCRs come from a woman aged 18-29 years in good health and CMV-seropositive.

J is TRBJ2-7 and V is TRBV11-2; 8 bases are a match to TRBD1. The CDR3 loop spans 14 amino acids. From germline, CDR1 is SGHAT and CDR2 FQNNGV. Losses at the gene ends were 4 bases for V and 1 base for J; bases not matched to a gene: 3. CDR3 coding DNA: TGTGCCAGCAGCTCCGGGACAGGATCCTACGAGCAGTACTTC. Its translation: CASSSGTGSYEQYF.

The rearrangement links TRBV28 to TRBJ2-7, with 12 nucleotides matching TRBD2. The CDR3 is 19 amino acids. Germline CDR1 reads MDHEN; CDR2 reads SYDVKM. The ends lost 3 bases at V and 3 bases at J; junction bases unmatched: 15. Here the CDR3 DNA reads TGTGCCAGCAGTTTCAAACCAAAGGGACTAGCGGGTATCAACTACGAGCAGTACTTC. Its protein product is CASSFKPKGLAGINYEQYF.

CDR3 nucleotide sequence: TGCGCCAGCAGCTTGGAACAGGTCATGAACACTGAAGCTTTCTTT. It specifies CASSLEQVMNTEAFF. V usage is TRBV5-1 and J usage is TRBJ1-1, with a weak D call TRBD1 (5 bases). The CDR3 totals 15 residues. V was trimmed by 0 bases and J by 0 bases, leaving 9 bases between them. CDR1 is SGHRS, CDR2 YFSETQ, per germline. The whole variable domain, filled in from reference TRBV5-1 and TRBJ1-1, reads KAGVTQTPRYLIKTRGQQVTLSCSPISGHRSVSWYQQTPGQGLQFLFEYFSETQRNKGNFPGRFSGRQFSNSRSEMNVSTLELGDSALYLCASSLEQVMNTEAFFGQGTRLTVV.

The chain recombines TRBV10-2 with TRBJ2-7; TRBD1 agrees at 9 bases. CDR1 and CDR2 from the germline V gene are WSHSY and SAAADI. J was trimmed by 2 bases and V by 3 bases; bases with no gene match: 5. This CDR3 region has 15 residues. The CDR3 reads CASSEGTGRAYEQYF. The CDR3 bases are TGCGCCAGCAGTGAAGGGACAGGGAGGGCCTACGAGCAGTACTTC.

The chain employs TRBV4-2 and TRBJ2-6, with unresolved D. The CDR3 covers 15 residues. From germline, CDR1 is LGHNA and CDR2 YNFKEQ. V was shortened by 3 bases and J by 2 bases, with 8 bases between the two germline ends. DNA of the CDR3: TGTGCCAGCAGCCAGAGCACTCCTGGGGCCAACGTCCTGACTTTC. This encodes CASSQSTPGANVLTF.

V usage is TRBV6-6 and J usage is TRBJ2-7, with TRBD2 as a possible D gene (6 bases). This CDR3 region has 13 residues. The V and J ends lost 4 bases and 5 bases respectively, with 12 bases between them. Germline assignment: CDR1 MNHNY and CDR2 SVGAGI (reference sequence). Here the CDR3 DNA reads TGTGCCAGCAGTTTGGGAGGAGGCAACGAGCAGTACTTC. Its protein is CASSLGGGNEQYF.

The gene calls are TRBV6-5 and TRBJ1-1; D uncertain. V gave up 6 bases and J gave up 6 bases, with 14 bases separating them. Germline lookup yields CDR1 MNHEY and CDR2 SVGAGI. This CDR3 contains 13 residues. The CDR3 here is CASSQGGVAEAFF. DNA of the CDR3: TGTGCCAGCAGCCAAGGCGGTGTGGCTGAAGCTTTCTTT.

The genes are TRBV5-1 and TRBJ2-1; 7 nucleotides align to TRBD2. Germline V gives CDR1 SGHRS, CDR2 YFSETQ. The V gene end was trimmed by 4 bases and the J gene end by 1 base; junction bases not matched to a gene: 5. This CDR3 has 15 amino acids. The CDR3 DNA follows: TGCGCCAGCAGCCCCAAGCGGGATTCCTACAATGAGCAGTTCTTC. Its translation is CASSPKRDSYNEQFF.